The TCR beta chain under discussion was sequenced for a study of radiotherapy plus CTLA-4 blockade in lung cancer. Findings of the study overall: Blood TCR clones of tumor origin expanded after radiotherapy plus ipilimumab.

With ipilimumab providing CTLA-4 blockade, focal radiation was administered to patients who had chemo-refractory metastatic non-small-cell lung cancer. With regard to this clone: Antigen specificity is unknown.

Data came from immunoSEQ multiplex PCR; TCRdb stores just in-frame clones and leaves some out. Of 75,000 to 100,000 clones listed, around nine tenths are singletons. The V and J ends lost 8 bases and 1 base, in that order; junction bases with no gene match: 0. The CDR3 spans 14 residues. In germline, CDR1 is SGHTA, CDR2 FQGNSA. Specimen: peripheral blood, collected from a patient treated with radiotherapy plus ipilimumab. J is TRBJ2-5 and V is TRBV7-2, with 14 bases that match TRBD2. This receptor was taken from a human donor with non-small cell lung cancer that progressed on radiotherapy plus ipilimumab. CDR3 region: CASGLAGGQETQYF. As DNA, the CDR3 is TGTGCCAGCGGACTAGCGGGAGGCCAAGAGACCCAGTACTTC.